The rows below give T cell receptor beta chains drawn from one sample of a study of OX40 agonist ivuxolimab in advanced cancers. Method: immunoSEQ multiplex PCR; TCRdb's copy keeps in-frame clones and lacks some. The sample includes some 33,000 clones, 85% to 90% seen only once; the top ten take roughly 30%. This sample comprised CD4+ or CD8+ T cells sorted from blood, obtained in a trial of the OX40 agonist ivuxolimab. The receptor source for this set is an adult with an advanced solid tumor such as melanoma, head and neck, liver or kidney cancer. CDR3s include the opening cysteine and the closing phenylalanine or tryptophan. The order of the fields is J gene, D gene, clone size, V gene, CDR3 DNA, CDR3 protein. A D gene is named only where the DNA matches it firmly. For some rows the clone size is stated as once, few or many, or as a class when expanded; others skip it.

j_call: TRBJ1-1; d_call: NA; clone_size: NA; v_call: TRBV28; cdr3_nt: TGTGCCAGCAGTCGAAGGACGTGGGTAGGGATGAACACTGAAGCTTTCTTT; cdr3_aa: CASSRRTWVGMNTEAFF
j_call: TRBJ1-5; d_call: NA; clone_size: once; v_call: TRBV13; cdr3_nt: TGTGCCAGCAGCTTAGGCCCCCTCAGAGGGTTAAATAGCAATCAGCCCCAGCATTTT; cdr3_aa: CASSLGPLRGLNSNQPQHF
j_call: TRBJ2-1; d_call: NA; clone_size: NA; v_call: TRBV6-4; cdr3_nt: TGTGCCAACAAGAGAGGTGCCGCCTACAATGAGCAGTTCTTC; cdr3_aa: CANKRGAAYNEQFF
j_call: TRBJ2-3; d_call: TRBD2; clone_size: NA; v_call: TRBV4-2; cdr3_nt: TGTGCCAGCAGCCTCACTAGCGGAGGTAGCACAGATACGCAGTATTTT; cdr3_aa: CASSLTSGGSTDTQYF
j_call: TRBJ2-1; d_call: NA; clone_size: NA; v_call: TRBV7-8; cdr3_nt: TGTGCCAGCAGCCTACCACTGGCAGATGAGCAGTTCTTC; cdr3_aa: CASSLPLADEQFF
j_call: TRBJ2-3; d_call: NA; clone_size: NA; v_call: TRBV9; cdr3_nt: TGTGCCAGCAGCGAACCCACAGATACGCAGTATTTT; cdr3_aa: CASSEPTDTQYF
j_call: TRBJ2-1; d_call: NA; clone_size: NA; v_call: TRBV5-8; cdr3_nt: TGTGCCAGCACGCCCCGGTGGTGGGGTGCCTCCTACAATGAGCAGTTCTTC; cdr3_aa: CASTPRWWGASYNEQFF
j_call: TRBJ1-6; d_call: NA; clone_size: NA; v_call: TRBV27; cdr3_nt: TGTGCCAGCAGTTTCCTGACAATTACTTCACCCCTCCACTTT; cdr3_aa: CASSFLTITSPLHF
j_call: TRBJ2-4; d_call: TRBD1; clone_size: once; v_call: TRBV11-2; cdr3_nt: TGTGCCAGCAGCCCCGGGGAGACAGGGATTCGGGACATTCAGTACTTC; cdr3_aa: CASSPGETGIRDIQYF
j_call: TRBJ2-2; d_call: NA; clone_size: NA; v_call: TRBV29-1; cdr3_nt: TGCAGCGTTGTGGAAGTGGACACCGGGGAGCTGTTTTTT; cdr3_aa: CSVVEVDTGELFF
j_call: TRBJ2-4; d_call: TRBD2; clone_size: NA; v_call: TRBV5-5; cdr3_nt: TGTGCCAGCAGACCGGGACTAGCGGGATACCAACTAGCCAAAAACATTCAGTACTTC; cdr3_aa: CASRPGLAGYQLAKNIQYF
j_call: TRBJ2-3; d_call: NA; clone_size: medium-sized; v_call: TRBV10-3; cdr3_nt: TGTGCCATCAGTGGGGGGGCGGGAGAGACAGATACGCAGTATTTT; cdr3_aa: CAISGGAGETDTQYF
j_call: TRBJ2-1; d_call: TRBD2; clone_size: once; v_call: TRBV6-5; cdr3_nt: TGTGCCAGCAGTTCAACTAGCGGGGGGGCTTTCTTC; cdr3_aa: CASSSTSGGAFF
j_call: TRBJ1-4; d_call: TRBD1; clone_size: NA; v_call: TRBV13; cdr3_nt: TGTGCCAGCACGGGACAGGATAATGAAAAACTGTTTTTT; cdr3_aa: CASTGQDNEKLFF
j_call: TRBJ2-7; d_call: TRBD1; clone_size: NA; v_call: TRBV6-1; cdr3_nt: TGTGCCAGCAGAACCTCGACAGGGTACTGGTACGAGCAGTACTTC; cdr3_aa: CASRTSTGYWYEQYF
j_call: TRBJ2-5; d_call: NA; clone_size: NA; v_call: TRBV21-1; cdr3_nt: TGTGCCAGCGCGCCAACTAGCGGGAGGATCCAAGAGACCCAGTACTTC; cdr3_aa: CASAPTSGRIQETQYF
j_call: TRBJ2-1; d_call: TRBD2; clone_size: NA; v_call: TRBV9; cdr3_nt: TGTGCCAGCAGCGTAGCAACAGGAGCGGGGACTAGCGGGGGACATGAGCAGTTCTTC; cdr3_aa: CASSVATGAGTSGGHEQFF
j_call: TRBJ1-2; d_call: TRBD1; clone_size: NA; v_call: TRBV28; cdr3_nt: TGTGCCAGCAGTTTCTCGGGACAGGGGGCCTATGGCTACACCTTC; cdr3_aa: CASSFSGQGAYGYTF
j_call: TRBJ2-7; d_call: NA; clone_size: NA; v_call: TRBV7-9; cdr3_nt: TGTGCCAGCAGCTTAGCTCCCAGCATCGAGCAGTACTTC; cdr3_aa: CASSLAPSIEQYF
j_call: TRBJ1-2; d_call: NA; clone_size: NA; v_call: TRBV29-1; cdr3_nt: TGCAGCTCCCTCCCTGGGTTAGGGAACTATGGCTACACCTTC; cdr3_aa: CSSLPGLGNYGYTF
j_call: TRBJ2-5; d_call: NA; clone_size: NA; v_call: TRBV15; cdr3_nt: TGTGCCACCAGCAGAATACCGGGCCCCGCTGAGACCCAGTACTTC; cdr3_aa: CATSRIPGPAETQYF
j_call: TRBJ2-1; d_call: NA; clone_size: NA; v_call: TRBV4-2; cdr3_nt: TGTGCCAGCAGCCCTGTCGTGGGGTTAGCGGTCTACAATGAGCAGTTCTTC; cdr3_aa: CASSPVVGLAVYNEQFF
j_call: TRBJ1-2; d_call: NA; clone_size: NA; v_call: TRBV28; cdr3_nt: TGTGCCAGCGCGGAAACGCCCCGTCATGGCTACACCTTC; cdr3_aa: CASAETPRHGYTF
j_call: TRBJ2-7; d_call: NA; clone_size: NA; v_call: TRBV15; cdr3_nt: TGTGCCACCAGCAGAGATTGGGCCCCAACTTACGAGCAGTACTTC; cdr3_aa: CATSRDWAPTYEQYF
j_call: TRBJ1-6; d_call: NA; clone_size: NA; v_call: TRBV5-1; cdr3_nt: TGCGCCAGCAGCCCCACGGGGACCCATAATTCACCCCTCCACTTT; cdr3_aa: CASSPTGTHNSPLHF
j_call: TRBJ2-1; d_call: TRBD2; clone_size: once; v_call: TRBV25-1; cdr3_nt: TGTGCCAGCAGATCCGGGACTAGGTACAATGAGCAGTTCTTC; cdr3_aa: CASRSGTRYNEQFF
j_call: TRBJ2-7; d_call: NA; clone_size: NA; v_call: TRBV28; cdr3_nt: TGTGCCAGCACCCCGAGCCTTGGGCCCTACGAGCAGTACTTC; cdr3_aa: CASTPSLGPYEQYF
j_call: TRBJ2-7; d_call: NA; clone_size: NA; v_call: TRBV5-4; cdr3_nt: TGTGCCAGCAGCTCCAACCCCTACGAGCAGTACTTC; cdr3_aa: CASSSNPYEQYF
j_call: TRBJ2-1; d_call: TRBD1; clone_size: NA; v_call: TRBV28; cdr3_nt: TGTGCCAGCAGTACGAGACAGGGGGCTATGGGGCAGTTCTTC; cdr3_aa: CASSTRQGAMGQFF
j_call: TRBJ2-3; d_call: NA; clone_size: few; v_call: TRBV5-4; cdr3_nt: TGTGCCAGCAGCACCCCAGAGGGGACCCACGACACAGATACGCAGTATTTT; cdr3_aa: CASSTPEGTHDTDTQYF
j_call: TRBJ1-5; d_call: NA; clone_size: NA; v_call: TRBV28; cdr3_nt: TGTGCCAGCAGTTTAATCAGGGTTGGTCAGCCCCAGCATTTT; cdr3_aa: CASSLIRVGQPQHF
j_call: TRBJ1-2; d_call: NA; clone_size: NA; v_call: TRBV19; cdr3_nt: TGTGCCAGTAGTCGGGGGGACTGGTATGGCTACACCTTC; cdr3_aa: CASSRGDWYGYTF
j_call: TRBJ2-7; d_call: NA; clone_size: NA; v_call: TRBV13; cdr3_nt: TGTGCCAGCAGCTCGCCGGACGGGAGCTCCTACGAGCAGTACTTC; cdr3_aa: CASSSPDGSSYEQYF
j_call: TRBJ1-2; d_call: NA; clone_size: NA; v_call: TRBV28; cdr3_nt: TGTGCCAGCAGTTTTTGGAGGGGCGAAGACTATGGCTACACCTTC; cdr3_aa: CASSFWRGEDYGYTF
j_call: TRBJ2-1; d_call: NA; clone_size: few; v_call: TRBV7-2; cdr3_nt: TGTGCCAGCAGCCTGGGGTGGGAGCAGTTCTTC; cdr3_aa: CASSLGWEQFF
j_call: TRBJ2-7; d_call: NA; clone_size: few; v_call: TRBV28; cdr3_nt: TGTGCCAGCACCGTACCGGGGACCACCTACGAGCAGTACTTC; cdr3_aa: CASTVPGTTYEQYF
j_call: TRBJ1-6; d_call: NA; clone_size: NA; v_call: TRBV7-6; cdr3_nt: TGTGCCAGCAGCTCCGAACCGGGACAAAATTCACCCCTCCACTTT; cdr3_aa: CASSSEPGQNSPLHF
j_call: TRBJ1-1; d_call: NA; clone_size: NA; v_call: TRBV11-2; cdr3_nt: TGTGCCAGCAGCTCCGCGTGGGCTGTCACTGAAGCTTTCTTT; cdr3_aa: CASSSAWAVTEAFF
j_call: TRBJ1-3; d_call: TRBD1; clone_size: NA; v_call: TRBV9; cdr3_nt: TGTGCCAGCAGCGGGCCCGACAGGGACTCTGGAAACACCATATATTTT; cdr3_aa: CASSGPDRDSGNTIYF
j_call: TRBJ1-2; d_call: TRBD1; clone_size: few; v_call: TRBV7-6; cdr3_nt: TGTGCCAGCAGCGCGACAGGGGGAGGTTATGGCTACACCTTC; cdr3_aa: CASSATGGGYGYTF
j_call: TRBJ2-7; d_call: TRBD2; clone_size: NA; v_call: TRBV13; cdr3_nt: TGTGCCAGCAGCCATCTAGCGGGACTTAACGAGCAGTACTTC; cdr3_aa: CASSHLAGLNEQYF
j_call: TRBJ2-3; d_call: NA; clone_size: NA; v_call: TRBV13; cdr3_nt: TGTGCCAGCAGCTTTCGCGGGTCCCGCACAGATACGCAGTATTTT; cdr3_aa: CASSFRGSRTDTQYF
j_call: TRBJ1-1; d_call: NA; clone_size: NA; v_call: TRBV20-1; cdr3_nt: TGCAGTGCAAAAGAGATGGGGGCTTTCTTT; cdr3_aa: CSAKEMGAFF
j_call: TRBJ2-5; d_call: NA; clone_size: NA; v_call: TRBV19; cdr3_nt: TGTGCCAGTACTAGACGTCTACAGGAGATTCCGGAGACCCAGTACTTC; cdr3_aa: CASTRRLQEIPETQYF
j_call: TRBJ2-1; d_call: TRBD2; clone_size: once; v_call: TRBV27; cdr3_nt: TGTGCCAGCAGTCCCCTGGGAAGCGGGAACTACAATGAGCAGTTCTTC; cdr3_aa: CASSPLGSGNYNEQFF
j_call: TRBJ2-3; d_call: NA; clone_size: many; v_call: TRBV28; cdr3_nt: TGTGCCAGCAGTTTATTTTCCGGGTTCAGCACAGATACGCAGTATTTT; cdr3_aa: CASSLFSGFSTDTQYF
j_call: TRBJ1-3; d_call: TRBD1; clone_size: NA; v_call: TRBV15; cdr3_nt: TGTGCCACCAGCGCCCGGGACAGAGGAAACACCATATATTTT; cdr3_aa: CATSARDRGNTIYF
j_call: TRBJ2-7; d_call: NA; clone_size: NA; v_call: TRBV18; cdr3_nt: TGTGCCAGCTCCCCTCCTTGGGGTCGGCCCTCCTACGAGCAGTACTTC; cdr3_aa: CASSPPWGRPSYEQYF
j_call: TRBJ1-5; d_call: NA; clone_size: NA; v_call: TRBV28; cdr3_nt: TGTGCCAGCAGTTCCGGGGACGAAAATGATCAGCCCCAGCATTTT; cdr3_aa: CASSSGDENDQPQHF
j_call: TRBJ2-1; d_call: TRBD1; clone_size: NA; v_call: TRBV11-2; cdr3_nt: TGTGCCAGCAGCTTAGGTACCGGGACAGGAACCTACAATGAGCAGTTCTTC; cdr3_aa: CASSLGTGTGTYNEQFF
j_call: TRBJ2-3; d_call: NA; clone_size: NA; v_call: TRBV27; cdr3_nt: TGTGCCAGCAAAGGCGGGACAAGCACAGATACGCAGTATTTT; cdr3_aa: CASKGGTSTDTQYF
j_call: TRBJ2-2; d_call: NA; clone_size: NA; v_call: TRBV11-2; cdr3_nt: TGTGCCAGCAGCCAATGGGGTCGGGAGCTGTTTTTT; cdr3_aa: CASSQWGRELFF
j_call: TRBJ1-1; d_call: TRBD1; clone_size: few; v_call: TRBV27; cdr3_nt: TGTGCCAGCAGTTGGACAGGGATGATGAACACTGAAGCTTTCTTT; cdr3_aa: CASSWTGMMNTEAFF